These T cell receptor beta chains were read from a single sample in a study of cytomegalovirus exposure and HLA in healthy donors. Clones were read by immunoSEQ multiplex PCR, and TCRdb kept only the in-frame ones, dropping some. The top ten clones hold approximately 20% of a sample with about 150,000 clones, around 88% of them seen once. Sequenced: PBMCs. The source is a man between 18 and 35 years old in good health and CMV-seropositive. CDR3s include the opening cysteine and the closing phenylalanine or tryptophan. The D gene is left open where the match is weak. The size of a clone is reported for some rows only, either as once, few or many, or as a class for expanded clones.

CASSQGGGGLMNTEAFF TGTGCCAGCAGCCAAGGGGGCGGGGGCTTAATGAACACTGAAGCTTTCTTT - TRBJ1-1 TRBV4-2 -
CASSTSGITNEKLFF TGCGCCAGCAGCACGTCAGGGATAACTAATGAAAAACTGTTTTTT - TRBJ1-4 TRBV5-1 -
CASSAMSYGYTF TGTGCCAGTAGTGCCATGAGCTATGGCTACACCTTC - TRBJ1-2 TRBV19 few
CASSEALNEQFF TGCGCCAGCAGTGAGGCGCTTAATGAGCAGTTCTTC - TRBJ2-1 TRBV10-2 -
CASSLYKETGYEQYF TGTGCCAGCAGCTTATATAAGGAGACCGGCTACGAGCAGTACTTC - TRBJ2-7 TRBV7-3 -
CASSLQEHEQYF TGTGCCAGCAGCTTACAAGAGCACGAGCAGTACTTC - TRBJ2-7 TRBV13 -
CASSPRLAGDQETQYF TGTGCCAGCAGCCCACGACTAGCGGGGGATCAAGAGACCCAGTACTTC TRBD2 TRBJ2-5 TRBV13 -
CAWSFGGRANEQFF TGTGCCTGGAGTTTTGGCGGGAGGGCCAATGAGCAGTTCTTC TRBD2 TRBJ2-1 TRBV30 -
CASSIRGGNQPQHF TGTGCCAGTAGTATCCGTGGGGGGAACCAGCCCCAGCATTTT - TRBJ1-5 TRBV19 -
CSGGQGNTEAFF TGCAGCGGGGGACAGGGGAACACTGAAGCTTTCTTT TRBD1 TRBJ1-1 TRBV29-1 -
CASSGPGTGSYEQYF TGTGCCAGCAGCGGGCCAGGGACAGGATCCTACGAGCAGTACTTC TRBD1 TRBJ2-7 TRBV5-4 -
CASWTGVGSPLHF TGTGCCAGCTGGACAGGCGTTGGGTCACCCCTCCACTTT TRBD1 TRBJ1-6 TRBV19 -
CASSYLGSASYEQYF TGTGCCAGCAGTTACCTGGGGAGCGCTTCCTACGAGCAGTACTTC - TRBJ2-7 TRBV6-6 -
CASSLGGSSYEQYF TGTGCCAGCAGCTTAGGCGGGAGCTCCTACGAGCAGTACTTC TRBD2 TRBJ2-7 TRBV11-2 -
CASTRNRQGGTEAFF TGTGCCAGTACCAGGAACAGACAGGGCGGCACTGAAGCTTTCTTT TRBD1 TRBJ1-1 TRBV19 -
CASSPGMATNEKLFF TGTGCCAGCAGCCCCGGTATGGCAACTAATGAAAAACTGTTTTTT - TRBJ1-4 TRBV9 -
CSAQVRAEQFF TGCAGTGCCCAGGTCAGGGCTGAGCAGTTCTTC - TRBJ2-1 TRBV20-1 -
CASSQGSTSVPPDTQYF TGCGCCAGCAGCCAAGGCTCGACTAGCGTGCCACCAGATACGCAGTATTTT TRBD2 TRBJ2-3 TRBV4-3 once
CAISGGLAEETQYF TGTGCCATCAGTGGTGGACTAGCGGAAGAGACCCAGTACTTC TRBD2 TRBJ2-5 TRBV10-3 -
CASSYSRMEGYTF TGTGCCAGCAGTTACTCTCGGATGGAGGGCTACACCTTC - TRBJ1-2 TRBV6-5 -
CASSVTSGAGANVLTF TGTGCCAGCAGTGTAACGTCAGGGGCTGGGGCCAACGTCCTGACTTTC - TRBJ2-6 TRBV2 once
CASSLSGGASYEQYF TGTGCCAGCAGTTTATCGGGAGGGGCCTCCTACGAGCAGTACTTC TRBD2 TRBJ2-7 TRBV27 -
CASSSDRVGYTF TGTGCCAGCAGCTCCGACAGGGTTGGCTACACCTTC TRBD1 TRBJ1-2 TRBV7-3 -
CASSPQGLAGGGNEQFF TGCGCCAGCAGCCCCCAGGGACTAGCGGGAGGGGGTAATGAGCAGTTCTTC TRBD2 TRBJ2-1 TRBV4-3 -
CAISSGTGGTGTEAFF TGTGCCATCAGCTCCGGGACAGGGGGCACCGGCACTGAAGCTTTCTTT TRBD1 TRBJ1-1 TRBV10-3 -
CASSPLGTGGDIQYF TGTGCCAGCTCACCTCTCGGGACCGGGGGGGACATTCAGTACTTC TRBD2 TRBJ2-4 TRBV18 -
CASTVGGKGSYEQYF TGTGCCAGCACCGTGGGCGGGAAAGGCTCCTACGAGCAGTACTTC - TRBJ2-7 TRBV28 -
CASSIGGTGKTYEQYF TGTGCCAGTAGTATAGGGGGGACAGGGAAGACCTACGAGCAGTACTTC TRBD1 TRBJ2-7 TRBV19 -
CASSLSSVPGELFF TGTGCCAGCAGCTTATCGAGCGTCCCCGGGGAGCTGTTTTTT - TRBJ2-2 TRBV7-3 -
CASSSRETQYF TGTGCCAGCAGTTCCAGAGAGACCCAGTACTTC - TRBJ2-5 TRBV6-5 -
CSVEVRQVGRFNTIYF TGCAGCGTTGAAGTCCGACAGGTCGGACGATTTAACACCATATATTTT - TRBJ1-3 TRBV29-1 -